This entry features one T cell receptor beta chain sequence. The antigen is undetermined. The source of the sample is a study of OX40 agonist ivuxolimab in advanced cancers. Looking at the study overall: Partial responses were observed in three patients, of whom one had hepatocellular carcinoma and two had cutaneous melanoma. Study conclusions and caveats: Expansion of clones was among the lowest in partial responders at 0.1-3.0 mg/kg. Specificity for antigen went undetermined in the expanded peripheral T cells. At doses 0.1 to 3.0 mg/kg, CD4+ and CD8+ clones expanded.

Method: immunoSEQ multiplex PCR; TCRdb's copy keeps in-frame clones and lacks some. The table shows 80,000 or so clones, with about 93% occurring only once. Germline values: CDR1 LNHDA, CDR2 SQIVND (reference sequence). This CDR3 comprises 14 residues. The V and J ends lost 10 bases and 11 bases respectively, with 24 bases between them. This material consisted of CD4+ or CD8+ T cells sorted from blood, taken in a trial of the OX40 agonist ivuxolimab. This sequence originates from an adult with an advanced solid tumor such as melanoma, head and neck, liver or kidney cancer. The chain links TRBV19 to TRBJ1-5; the D gene is possibly TRBD1 (5 bases). CDR3 in amino acids: CATQQDQGYGAQHF. Here the CDR3 DNA reads TGTGCCACCCAACAAGATCAGGGTTACGGGGCCCAGCATTTT.